The rows below give T cell receptor beta chains drawn from one sample of a study of cytomegalovirus exposure and HLA in healthy donors. Clones were sequenced by immunoSEQ multiplex PCR, and TCRdb holds only the in-frame ones, with some missing. There are approximately 140,000 clones in the sample; roughly three quarters occur only once, and under 4% lies in the top ten. Specimen: PBMCs. These receptors all stem from a human donor in good health. Both conserved end residues are trimmed from each CDR3.

12	TRBJ2-1	TRBV27	ASSPGQAYNEQF
14	TRBJ2-7	TRBV19	ASSIGGASAAYEQY
15	TRBJ2-7	TRBV27	ASSLSPGGRVSYEQY
13	TRBJ1-3	TRBV29-1	SVVGHPNSGNTIY
13	TRBJ2-1	TRBV10-2	ASSGTSGSYNEQF
11	TRBJ1-2	TRBV15	ATSRDGAYGYP
15	TRBJ2-6	TRBV9	ASSQRGGASGANVLT
10	TRBJ2-7	TRBV4-1	ASSPGGVEQY
13	TRBJ2-4	TRBV7-9	ASSLGGQGANIQY
12	TRBJ2-1	TRBV2	ASSQPDRAREQF
13	TRBJ2-1	TRBV5-1	ASSLGGGIHNEQF
13	TRBJ1-1	TRBV9	ASSVGATYSTEAF
13	TRBJ1-2	TRBV10-3	AISESVGGAFGYT
13	NA	TRBV28	ASSLSGTGTYEQY
11	TRBJ2-1	TRBV5-4	ASSLAVYNEQF
12	TRBJ1-1	TRBV6-1	ASSVTGANTEAF
11	TRBJ1-1	TRBV6-4	ASSWNSDTEAF
12	TRBJ1-1	TRBV6-1	ASTSGRANTEAF
11	TRBJ2-7	TRBV28	AIANYRSYEQY
13	TRBJ1-6	TRBV7-9	ASSAPGTENSPLH
9	TRBJ2-3	TRBV20-1	SAPKGDTQY
13	TRBJ2-7	TRBV5-5	ASSLAGTGFYEQY
13	TRBJ2-3	TRBV5-4	ASSLAGGLTDTQY
13	TRBJ2-7	TRBV5-1	ASRHGTGESYEQY
16	TRBJ2-2	TRBV2	ASTPDIAGGPNTGELF
14	TRBJ1-2	TRBV4-1	ASSQESGGPGVGYT
13	TRBJ2-1	TRBV7-2	ASSLAAGGPNEQF
14	TRBJ2-6	TRBV18	ASSPSRSSGANVLT
12	TRBJ2-7	TRBV19	ASSIEDRVHEQY
14	TRBJ2-1	TRBV5-1	ASSLNGQGVNNEQF
14	TRBJ2-3	TRBV4-2	ASSRLGLADTDTQY
9	TRBJ2-7	TRBV20-1	SAGHRGEQY
11	TRBJ1-2	TRBV6-6	ASSYSPQYGYT
15	TRBJ2-7	TRBV7-5	ARSSTPRRDANYEQY
13	NA	TRBV7-9	ASSSTGLPSDEQY
16	TRBJ1-4	TRBV5-6	ASSATGTGNGVNEKLF
13	TRBJ2-3	TRBV29-1	SVGGDGRGTDTQY
16	TRBJ2-7	TRBV5-1	ASSLLTRERVRGHEQY
13	TRBJ1-2	TRBV7-9	ASSSTGTGLRGYT
13	TRBJ1-1	TRBV4-2	ASSQGLGQDTEAF
11	TRBJ2-7	TRBV5-4	ASSLAQGYEQY
11	TRBJ1-5	TRBV6-6	ASSYRGDEPQH
13	TRBJ2-3	TRBV6-5	ASSYTTDSADTQY
11	TRBJ2-5	TRBV21-1	ASSKWSVETQY
14	TRBJ2-6	TRBV5-1	ASSRDRSSGANVLT
11	TRBJ1-1	TRBV5-4	ASSLVRGQEAF
13	TRBJ1-3	TRBV28	ASSFRGAAGNTIY
13	TRBJ2-7	TRBV7-9	ASSFKDRGLYEQY
10	TRBJ2-7	TRBV18	ASSPPDRALY
14	TRBJ2-5	TRBV5-1	ASSLVKTSGGETQY
10	TRBJ2-7	TRBV28	ASSFEAREQY